This T cell receptor beta chain comes out of a study of Graves' ophthalmopathy and Graves' hyperthyroidism. General study points: The majority of expanded thyroid clonotypes above 0.001 frequency also occurred in blood.

The study excluded patients with other autoimmune diseases, uncontrolled infections, pregnancy or lactation. V dropped 5 bases and J dropped 3 bases, with 16 bases sitting between them. Germline V CDR1 and CDR2: SEHNR, FQNEAQ (reference sequence). CDR3 size: 15 residues. RNA transcripts provided the template for amplifying TCR beta CDR3 regions. Scientists carried out first-round RT-PCR using HTBI primers and then a second-round multiplex PCR. TCRdb reprocessed the multiplex PCR reads via MiXCR and lists one record per CDR3 protein. The sample has about 380,000 distinct CDR3 sequences; roughly 14% are singletons. In this sample, this clonotype turned up a few times. Its target is not known.

The sequenced material came from peripheral blood. The V call is TRBV7-9, the J call TRBJ1-2, with a tentative D call TRBD1 (6 bases). The receptor was derived from a woman younger than 35 with stable Graves' hyperthyroidism. The CDR3 reads CASSPGANRYYGYTF. The CDR3 nucleotides read TGTGCCAGCAGCCCAGGGGCGAACCGTTACTATGGCTACACCTTC.